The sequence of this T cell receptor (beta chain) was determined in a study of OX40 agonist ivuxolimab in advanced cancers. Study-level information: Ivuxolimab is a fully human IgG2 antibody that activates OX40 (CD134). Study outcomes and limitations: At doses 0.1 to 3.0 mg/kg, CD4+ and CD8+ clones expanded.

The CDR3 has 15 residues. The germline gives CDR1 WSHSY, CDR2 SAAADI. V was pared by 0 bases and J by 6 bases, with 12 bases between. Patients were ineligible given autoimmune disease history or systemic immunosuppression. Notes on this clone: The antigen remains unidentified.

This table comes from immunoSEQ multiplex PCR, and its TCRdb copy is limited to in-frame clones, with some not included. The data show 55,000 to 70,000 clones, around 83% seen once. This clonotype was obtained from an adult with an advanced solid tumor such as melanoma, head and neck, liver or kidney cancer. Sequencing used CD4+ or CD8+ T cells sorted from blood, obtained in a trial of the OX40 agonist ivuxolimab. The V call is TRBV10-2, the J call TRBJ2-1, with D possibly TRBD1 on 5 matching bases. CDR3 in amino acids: CASSESGRAPNEQFF. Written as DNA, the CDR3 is TGCGCCAGCAGTGAGTCGGGCAGGGCCCCCAATGAGCAGTTCTTC.